One and the same sample provided the 29 T cell receptor beta chains below, sequenced in a study of neoadjuvant anti-PD-1 for oral cavity cancer. TCRdb's copy holds only in-frame clones and misses some; the assay was immunoSEQ multiplex PCR. The sample has over 12,000 clones, over 55% seen once. The material sequenced was PBMCs, taken before nivolumab (anti-PD-1) treatment. All receptors derive from a person aged 40-85 years with oral cavity squamous cell carcinoma.

The chain joins TRBV6-6 to TRBJ1-1, with D perhaps matching TRBD1 (6 bases). Deletions cut 5 bases from V and 3 bases from J, with 13 bases between. The CDR3 contains 14 residues. The germline V gene encodes CDR1 MNHNY and CDR2 SVGAGI (reference sequence). CDR3 sequence reads: CASSEQGMDTEAFF. The CDR3 nucleotides read TGTGCCAGCAGTGAGCAGGGGATGGACACTGAAGCTTTCTTT.

This clone was seen just once. The chain employs TRBV7-9 and TRBJ2-5, with unresolved D. The germline V gene has CDR1 SEHNR and CDR2 FQNEAQ (reference sequence). Trimming cost V 0 bases and J 5 bases, with 7 bases left between them. The CDR3 contains 13 residues. The CDR3 nucleotides are TGTGCCAGCAGCTTAGCATTTCTCGAGACCCAGTACTTC. Protein sequence: CASSLAFLETQYF.

The CDR3 DNA is TGTGCCAGCAGCGTAGGGACATCAACCCACGAGCAGTACTTC. It yields the protein CASSVGTSTHEQYF. The chain combines TRBV9 with TRBJ2-7; maybe TRBD1 (5 bases). Germline values: CDR1 SGDLS, CDR2 YYNGEE. V dropped 0 bases and J dropped 5 bases, with 12 bases sitting between them. The CDR3 has 14 amino acids.

V usage is TRBV25-1 and J usage is TRBJ1-1; unclear D gene. CDR3 length: 11 residues. Germline V gene lookup returns CDR1 MGHDK and CDR2 SYGVNS. V gave up 9 bases and J gave up 1 base, with 6 bases separating them. DNA for the CDR3: TGTGCCAGTACAAGGAACACTGAAGCTTTCTTT. Its translation: CASTRNTEAFF. The full variable domain, its missing parts supplied by reference TRBV25-1 and TRBJ1-1, is EADIYQTPRYLVIGTGKKITLECSQTMGHDKMYWYQQDPGMELHLIHYSYGVNSTEKGDLSSESTVSRIRTEHFPLTLESARPSHTSQYLCASTRNTEAFFGQGTRLTVV.

The gene calls are TRBV18 and TRBJ1-4, with TRBD1 as a possible D gene (6 bases). Trimming removed 2 bases at V and 12 bases at J, with 22 bases between. The germline V gene has CDR1 KGHSH and CDR2 LQKENI. The CDR3 has 16 amino acids. The CDR3 here is CASSPRLDRFSPQLFF. CDR3 bases: TGTGCCAGCTCACCAAGGTTAGACAGGTTCTCACCACAACTGTTTTTT.

This chain links TRBV13 with TRBJ2-7, with D possibly TRBD2 on 7 matching bases. V lost 3 bases and J 6 bases, leaving 18 bases between the germline ends. The CDR3 length is 15 residues. The germline V gene has CDR1 PRHDT and CDR2 FYEKMQ (reference sequence). CDR3 in amino acids: CASSFEGRGGGEQYF. For the CDR3, the DNA is TGTGCCAGCAGCTTTGAGGGGCGGGGAGGGGGCGAGCAGTACTTC.

This clone was observed a single time. This chain links TRBV5-8 with TRBJ1-2; 7 bases are a match to TRBD1. Germline V gene lookup returns CDR1 SGHTS and CDR2 YDEGEE. Germline trimming cut 0 bases from V and 3 bases from J; bases unmatched to any gene: 11. The CDR3 is made up of 17 amino acids. The CDR3: CASSLVIGRDRDYGYTF. The DNA for the CDR3 is TGTGCCAGCAGCTTGGTCATTGGTAGGGACAGAGACTATGGCTACACCTTC.

This clone was recorded a few times. The chain has TRBV30 and TRBJ1-1, with D possibly TRBD1 on 5 matching bases. In germline, CDR1 is GTSNPN, CDR2 SVGIG (reference sequence). This CDR3 has 14 residues. Trimming cost V 3 bases and J 0 bases, with 11 bases left between them. The CDR3 DNA is TGTGCCTGGAGCGGGGGGTTTATGAACACTGAAGCTTTCTTT. Translation: CAWSGGFMNTEAFF.

DNA of the CDR3: TGTGCCAGCAGCTTAAGAGGGACTGAAGCTTTCTTT. It specifies CASSLRGTEAFF. This chain uses TRBV7-9 with TRBJ1-1; the D is unclear. The CDR3 length is 12 residues. Germline V gene sequence: CDR1 SEHNR, CDR2 FQNEAQ (reference sequence). Deletions cut 2 bases from V and 5 bases from J, with 6 bases between.

This clone came up a few times. The chain combines TRBV27 with TRBJ1-3; no reliable D call. Germline-derived CDR1 and CDR2 are MNHEY and SMNVEV (reference sequence). Trimming took off 4 bases at V and 0 bases at J, with 4 bases between the two ends. The CDR3 runs to 13 residues. Written as DNA, the CDR3 is TGTGCCAGCAGTTCGACCTCTGGAAACACCATATATTTT. It translates to CASSSTSGNTIYF.

The gene calls are TRBV2 and TRBJ2-7; the match to TRBD1 covers 8 bases. The CDR3 has 17 residues. Trimming removed 0 bases from V and 3 bases from J; junction bases left unmatched: 10. Per the germline V gene, CDR1 is SNHLY and CDR2 is FYNNEI. The CDR3 DNA reads TGTGCCAGCAGTGAAGCGTTCTACCGGACAGGGATCTACGAGCAGTACTTC. As protein: CASSEAFYRTGIYEQYF. The whole variable domain, filled in from reference TRBV2 and TRBJ2-7, reads EPEVTQTPSHQVTQMGQEVILRCVPISNHLYFYWYRQILGQKVEFLVSFYNNEISEKSEIFDDQFSVERPDGSNFTLKIRSTKLEDSAMYFCASSEAFYRTGIYEQYFGPGTRLTVT.

CDR3 nucleotides: TGTGCCAGCAGCCTAGCGCCGAAGATGTACGAGCAGTACTTC. Translating it yields CASSLAPKMYEQYF. The chain uses TRBV6-4 and TRBJ2-7, with D possibly being TRBD2 (6 bases). The CDR3 totals 14 residues. Trimming took off 6 bases at V and 4 bases at J, with 16 bases between the two ends. Germline loops: CDR1 MRHNA, CDR2 SNTAGT.

This clone was recorded a few times. The chain recombines TRBV7-8 with TRBJ1-2; the D gene is possibly TRBD1 (6 bases). Trimming left V 0 bases short and J 3 bases short, with 17 bases between. There are 17 residues in the CDR3. CDR1 is SGHVS and CDR2 is FQNEAQ in the germline V gene. The CDR3 region has the DNA TGTGCCAGCAGCTTAGCCCTGGGCAGGGGTCGGTACTATGGCTACACCTTC. Encoded protein: CASSLALGRGRYYGYTF.

The chain carries TRBV5-6 and TRBJ1-1; D gene unclear. CDR3 length: 13 amino acids. Germline values: CDR1 SGHDT, CDR2 YYEEEE. The germline V and J ends were trimmed by 1 base and 0 bases, with 4 bases remaining between them. CDR3 bases: TGTGCCAGCAGCTTGAACATGAACACTGAAGCTTTCTTT. It is translated as CASSLNMNTEAFF.

J is TRBJ2-3 and V is TRBV11-2; 8 bases align to TRBD1. The CDR3 covers 14 residues. From germline, CDR1 is SGHAT and CDR2 FQNNGV. Trimming cost V 5 bases and J 6 bases; bases outside gene matches: 7. CDR3 sequence reads: CASSTGQGYDTQYF. CDR3 bases: TGTGCCAGCAGCACTGGACAGGGATATGATACGCAGTATTTT.

This clone appeared a few times. The chain carries TRBV28 and TRBJ2-1, with D uncertain. Trimming took off 5 bases at V and 0 bases at J, with 14 bases between the two ends. CDR1 and CDR2 from the germline V gene are MDHEN and SYDVKM. The CDR3 is made up of 16 amino acids. CDR3 loop: CASSRPVADSYNEQFF. CDR3 coding DNA: TGTGCCAGCAGTCGGCCCGTCGCGGACTCCTACAATGAGCAGTTCTTC.

The V and J genes are TRBV7-8 and TRBJ1-1; D is unresolved. The germline V gene has CDR1 SGHVS and CDR2 FQNEAQ. V lost 7 bases to trimming and J lost 3 bases, with 12 bases between them. The CDR3 spans 13 residues. Here the CDR3 DNA reads TGTGCCAGCATCCCGTGGAGGGACACTGAAGCTTTCTTT. It codes for CASIPWRDTEAFF.

The chain carries TRBV30 and TRBJ1-1; D not certain. The V gene's germline CDR1 is GTSNPN and CDR2 SVGIG (reference sequence). This CDR3 contains 14 residues. The V gene lost 4 bases and the J gene lost 0 bases, with 12 bases spanning the gap. CDR3 coding DNA: TGTGCCTGGACGCCCGGGTACATGAACACTGAAGCTTTCTTT. Amino acid sequence: CAWTPGYMNTEAFF.

This chain links TRBV6-4 with TRBJ2-7, with no clear D. There are 9 residues in the CDR3. The germline V and J ends were trimmed by 9 bases and 2 bases, with 2 bases remaining between them. From germline, CDR1 is MRHNA and CDR2 SNTAGT. The CDR3 reads CARPYEQYF. Here the CDR3 DNA reads TGTGCCAGACCCTACGAGCAGTACTTC.

J is TRBJ2-5 and V is TRBV29-1; D gene ambiguous. Germline CDR1 reads SQVTM; CDR2 reads ANQGSEA. Trimming took 6 bases from V and 5 from J, leaving 10 bases between them. The CDR3 length is 11 residues. CDR3 sequence reads: CSVPRAETQYF. CDR3 coding DNA: TGCAGCGTCCCCCGGGCCGAGACCCAGTACTTC.

The V and J genes are TRBV4-1 and TRBJ1-2, with D possibly being TRBD1 (5 bases). The CDR3 spans 15 residues. Deletions cut 0 bases from V and 3 bases from J, with 11 bases between. Germline-derived CDR1 and CDR2 are MGHRA and YSYEKL. This CDR3 is CASSQDRGTDYGYTF. The CDR3 DNA reads as TGCGCCAGCAGCCAAGATAGGGGCACCGACTATGGCTACACCTTC.

The V and J genes are TRBV29-1 and TRBJ1-1, with D possibly being TRBD1 (5 bases). CDR1 SQVTM and CDR2 ANQGSEA come from the germline V gene. The CDR3 length is 10 residues. The CDR3 sequence: CSGGEAEAFF. The CDR3 DNA follows: TGCAGTGGGGGTGAGGCTGAAGCTTTCTTT. The complete variable domain, with remaining parts taken from reference TRBV29-1 and TRBJ1-1, reads SAVISQKPSRDICQRGTSLTIQCQVDSQVTMMFWYRQQPGQSLTLIATANQGSEATYESGFVIDKFPISRPNLTFSTLTVSNMSPEDSSIYLCSGGEAEAFFGQGTRLTVV.

This clone turned up a few times. The V and J genes are TRBV9 and TRBJ2-1; 14 nucleotides agree with TRBD2. V trimming: 3 bases; J trimming: 9 bases; junction bases outside the gene matches: 5. CDR1 SGDLS and CDR2 YYNGEE come from the germline V gene. The CDR3 spans 15 residues. The CDR3: CASSETSGRASEQFF. The CDR3 DNA sequence: TGTGCCAGCAGCGAGACTAGCGGGAGGGCTAGTGAGCAGTTCTTC. The full variable domain, completed using reference TRBV9 and TRBJ2-1, is DSGVTQTPKHLITATGQRVTLRCSPRSGDLSVYWYQQSLDQGLQFLIQYYNGEERAKGNILERFSAQQFPDLHSELNLSSLELGDSALYFCASSETSGRASEQFFGPGTRLTVL.

The chain employs TRBV30 and TRBJ1-3; D is ambiguous. In germline, CDR1 is GTSNPN, CDR2 SVGIG (reference sequence). V lost 4 bases to trimming and J lost 1 base, with 14 bases between them. CDR3 length equals 15 residues. The chain's CDR3 is CAWTYPPGSGNTIYF. As DNA, the CDR3 is TGTGCCTGGACCTACCCGCCCGGTTCTGGAAACACCATATATTTT. Looking up the rest from reference TRBV30 and TRBJ1-3 gives the full variable domain: SQTIHQWPATLVQPVGSPLSLECTVEGTSNPNLYWYRQAAGRGLQLLFYSVGIGQISSEVPQNLSASRPQDRQFILSSKKLLLSDSGFYLCAWTYPPGSGNTIYFGEGSWLTVV.

The CDR3 spells CASTPGASNTGELFF. The CDR3 nucleotides are TGTGCCAGCACCCCAGGGGCGTCGAACACCGGGGAGCTGTTTTTT. This chain connects TRBV5-4 to TRBJ2-2, with a tentative D call TRBD1 (6 bases). Germline CDR1 is SGHNT and CDR2 is YYREEE (reference sequence). The CDR3 contains 15 residues. V shed 6 bases and J shed 0 bases, with 12 bases lying between them.

This chain's CDR3 is CAIRDWNEQFF. The CDR3, as DNA: TGTGCCATCAGGGACTGGAATGAGCAGTTCTTC. The J gene is TRBJ2-1, the V gene TRBV10-3, with D perhaps TRBD2 (5 bases). Germline V gene lookup returns CDR1 ENHRY and CDR2 SYGVKD. Trimming stripped 6 bases from V and 7 bases from J, with 7 bases between. CDR3 length equals 11 residues.

CDR3 nucleotide sequence: TGTGCCAGCAGTTGGAATAGATTGGGGGGCAGCGGCTACACCTTC. This encodes CASSWNRLGGSGYTF. This chain connects TRBV28 to TRBJ1-2; tentatively, D is TRBD1 (6 bases). The CDR3 sequence is 15 residues long. V lost 4 bases to trimming and J lost 8 bases, with 20 bases between them. Germline CDR1 MDHEN, CDR2 SYDVKM.

The chain recombines TRBV27 with TRBJ2-7; 9 bases map to TRBD2. Per germline, CDR1 MNHEY and CDR2 SMNVEV (reference sequence). CDR3 length equals 16 residues. V lost 2 bases to trimming and J lost 4 bases; unmatched junction nucleotides: 9. The CDR3 loop is CASSLEWSGGPYEQYF. The CDR3, as DNA: TGTGCCAGCAGTTTAGAATGGAGCGGGGGGCCTTACGAGCAGTACTTC.

The chain combines TRBV7-9 with TRBJ1-2; 7 bases map to TRBD1. V shed 5 bases, J shed 7 bases, and the junction held 16 bases outside the gene matches. Per germline, CDR1 SEHNR and CDR2 FQNEAQ (reference sequence). The CDR3 runs to 16 residues. In DNA form, the CDR3 reads TGTGCCAGCAGCCTGCTCATGATACAGGGGCGTAGTGGCTACACCTTC. It yields the protein CASSLLMIQGRSGYTF.